This T cell receptor beta chain was recorded in a study of cytomegalovirus exposure and HLA in healthy donors. With 3 bases clipped from V and 0 bases from J, the junction kept 4 bases outside the gene matches. The CDR3 is made up of 18 amino acids. Per germline, CDR1 SGDLS and CDR2 YYNGEE. Researchers ran the PCR with 60 Vbeta and 13 Jbeta primers. The assay was immunoSEQ multiplex PCR, and TCRdb's table has in-frame clones only and misses some. The table includes about 140,000 clones, 75% detected once. The clonotype was recovered from a man aged 35 to 55 in good health and CMV-seronegative. V and J are TRBV9 and TRBJ2-3, with TRBD2 matching 16 bases. Sequenced sample: PBMCs. In DNA, the CDR3 is TGTGCCAGCAGCGAGGGACTAGCGGGGGGGGTGAGCACAGATACGCAGTATTTT. Translation: CASSEGLAGGVSTDTQYF.